This is a list of T cell receptor beta chains from one sample in a study of CD8 T cells in Susac syndrome. MiXCR was run by TCRdb on the immunoSEQ multiplex PCR reads, yielding one entry per CDR3 protein. The table shows 120,000 to 150,000 distinct CDR3 sequences, with 94% occurring only once. Sequencing was performed on CD4+ T cells from PBMCs. The receptors shown here come from a human donor in good health. The CDR3 runs from the conserved cysteine through the conserved F or W. A D gene is named only where the DNA matches it firmly. Clone size, where shown, is once, few, many, or a class for clones that have expanded.

j_call d_call clone_size v_call cdr3_nt cdr3_aa
TRBJ1-5 - - TRBV11-2 TGTGCCAGCAGCTTAGATGGAGAAGGGAATCAGCCCCAGCATTTT CASSLDGEGNQPQHF
TRBJ2-3 TRBD2 - TRBV7-2 TGTGCCAGCAGCCGAGGACCAGCGGGGAGCACAGATACGCAGTATTTT CASSRGPAGSTDTQYF
TRBJ2-7 TRBD2 - TRBV20-1 TGCAGTGCTAGAGTAGCCGGGACTAGCGGGAGGTACGAGCAGTACTTC CSARVAGTSGRYEQYF
TRBJ1-5 - - TRBV20-1 TGCAGTGCCCCCCCGAACAGCAATCAGCCCCAGCATTTT CSAPPNSNQPQHF
TRBJ1-1 - - TRBV20-1 TGCAGTGCTAGTATCGACCCTTCGAACACTGAAGCTTTCTTT CSASIDPSNTEAFF
TRBJ2-3 - - TRBV7-9 TGTGCCAGCAGCCTTCCGAGTATAATGGGAACAAGCACAGATACGCAGTATTTT CASSLPSIMGTSTDTQYF
TRBJ1-1 - - TRBV12-3/TRBV12-4 TGTGCCAGCAGTTTGGCAGGGGACCTGGGCACTGAAGCTTTCTTT CASSLAGDLGTEAFF
TRBJ1-5 TRBD1 - TRBV19 TGTGCCAGTAGTTCAGGGGGCGCGGGCAATCAGCCCCAGCATTTT CASSSGGAGNQPQHF
TRBJ2-7 - - TRBV25-1 TGTGCCAGCAGTGAAACGGATAGCTCCTACGAGCAGTACTTC CASSETDSSYEQYF
TRBJ2-4 TRBD1 - TRBV7-8 TGTGCCAGCAGCCCGACAGGGGTGGACAAAAACATTCAGTACTTC CASSPTGVDKNIQYF
TRBJ1-1 - once TRBV19 TGTGCCAGTAGTACCCGACAGCCAATGAACACTGAAGCTTTCTTT CASSTRQPMNTEAFF
TRBJ2-5 - - TRBV30 TGTGCCTGGACTTCAATATCGCTAGGACAAGAGACCCAGTACTTC CAWTSISLGQETQYF
TRBJ2-5 - - TRBV18 TGTGCCAGCTCACCCGGGGGCCACAGCGCCCAGTACTTC CASSPGGHSAQYF
TRBJ2-3 TRBD2 - TRBV5-1 TGCGCCAGCAGCCGTTATGCGGGAGCCCGCGGAGATACGCAGTATTTT CASSRYAGARGDTQYF
TRBJ1-1 - - TRBV4-1 TGCGCCAGCAGCCAAGATCCCCACAGCTCCAGCACTGAAGCTTTCTTT CASSQDPHSSSTEAFF
TRBJ1-1 - - TRBV7-9 TGTGCCAGCAGCCCAGGGTTAGGGGCCATTGCTGAAGCTTTCTTT CASSPGLGAIAEAFF
TRBJ2-3 - - TRBV5-4 TGTGCTGGGGGGCCCGTTGGGACAGATACGCAGTATTTT CAGGPVGTDTQYF
TRBJ1-1 TRBD1 - TRBV6-1 TGTGCCAGCAGCGCCGGGACAGGGGGCGTCAGGAACACTGAAGCTTTCTTT CASSAGTGGVRNTEAFF
TRBJ2-3 - - TRBV3-1 TGTGCCAGCAGCCAAGAATCACCGCCGTCGGGTACGCAGTATTTT CASSQESPPSGTQYF
TRBJ1-1 - once TRBV27 TGTGCCAGCAGGGGACACCTAAACACTGAAGCTTTCTTT CASRGHLNTEAFF
TRBJ2-5 - - TRBV24-1 TGTGCCACCAGTGAGTTGAAGCTCCTTAGGGGGGAGACCCAGTACTTC CATSELKLLRGETQYF
TRBJ2-1 - - TRBV20-1 TGCAGTGCTAGAAGGACTGCAATCTCCTACAATGAGCAGTTCTTC CSARRTAISYNEQFF
TRBJ1-1 - once TRBV28 TGTGCCAGCAGCTCATCGATGACAATACTGAACACTGAAGCTTTCTTT CASSSSMTILNTEAFF
TRBJ2-3 - - TRBV18 TGTGCCAGCTCCCGACCGCCAGATACGCAGTATTTT CASSRPPDTQYF
TRBJ2-7 - - TRBV3-1 TGTGCCAGCAGAGGGGGGGATGACGAGCAGTACTTC CASRGGDDEQYF
TRBJ2-5 TRBD2 - TRBV20-1 TGCAGTGCTGTTAGCGGGGTACGGGAGACCCAGTACTTC CSAVSGVRETQYF
TRBJ1-1 - - TRBV19 TGTGCCAGTAGTTCAGGGAGCCCCTCTTCTGAAGCTTTCTTT CASSSGSPSSEAFF
TRBJ1-1 - - TRBV7-2 TGTGCCAGCAGCCGACCAAAGAACACTGAAGCTTTCTTT CASSRPKNTEAFF
TRBJ1-2 TRBD1 - TRBV20-1 TGCAGTGCTCGGGGGGACAGGGACTATGGCTACACCTTC CSARGDRDYGYTF
TRBJ2-7 TRBD1 - TRBV4-1 TGCGCCAGCAGCCGACCGGGACAGGGGGACTACGAGCAGTACTTC CASSRPGQGDYEQYF
TRBJ2-1 TRBD1 - TRBV20-1 TGCAGTGCTAGAGCCACAGGGGGCGGAAGCAATGAGCAGTTCTTC CSARATGGGSNEQFF
TRBJ2-2 TRBD1 once TRBV10-3 TGTGCCATCAGACAGGGGGCTACCACCGGGGAGCTGTTTTTT CAIRQGATTGELFF
TRBJ2-1 TRBD2 - TRBV20-1 TGCAGTGCACTAGCGTCCTCCTACAATGAGCAGTTCTTC CSALASSYNEQFF
TRBJ2-2 TRBD2 - TRBV19 TGTGCCAGTAGGACTAGCGGGAGCACCGGGGAGCTGTTTTTT CASRTSGSTGELFF
TRBJ2-2 - - TRBV24-1 TGTGCCACCAGATCGGGCCCCGGGGAGCTGTTTTTT CATRSGPGELFF
TRBJ2-2 TRBD2 - TRBV10-3 TGTGCCATCAGCCCCGGGACTAGCTTAACCGGGGAGCTGTTTTTT CAISPGTSLTGELFF
TRBJ1-1 - - TRBV20-1 TGCAGTGCTAGCCCGACGAACACTGAAGCTTTCTTT CSASPTNTEAFF
TRBJ2-2 TRBD2 - TRBV14 TGTGCCAGCAGCGAACTAGCGGGAGTAATCACCGGGGAGCTGTTTTTT CASSELAGVITGELFF
TRBJ1-2 TRBD1 - TRBV7-9 TGTGCCAACAGCTCGCAGGGGGAAGGCTACACCTTC CANSSQGEGYTF
TRBJ2-7 - - TRBV5-1 TGCGCCAGCAGCTTGGCTTCGATCGACTACGAGCAGTACTTC CASSLASIDYEQYF
TRBJ1-5 - - TRBV6-1 TGTGCCAGCAGACCTGGTGGGGGGAGGATTTATAGCAATCAGCCCCAGCATTTT CASRPGGGRIYSNQPQHF
TRBJ1-1 - - TRBV7-6 TGTGCCAGCAGCTTAGGTTACCAGGGGCGCAGGACTGAAGCTTTCTTT CASSLGYQGRRTEAFF
TRBJ2-3 - once TRBV18 TGTGCCAGCTCACCCCCGGCCGGGACTAGCACAGATACGCAGTATTTT CASSPPAGTSTDTQYF
TRBJ2-1 TRBD2 - TRBV11-3 TGTGCCAGCAGCCCGGGACTAGCGGGCGGTGAGCAGTTCTTC CASSPGLAGGEQFF
TRBJ2-5 TRBD1 - TRBV27 TGTGCCAGCAGTCACTGGCCGGGACAGCTAGAGACCCAGTACTTC CASSHWPGQLETQYF
TRBJ1-2 - - TRBV24-1 TGTGCCACCAGTGATCCCCCGGACAGAGGCTACACCTTC CATSDPPDRGYTF
TRBJ2-2 - - TRBV15 TGTGCCACCAGCAGAGATCGTCGGCAATGGGGGGAGCTGTTTTTT CATSRDRRQWGELFF
TRBJ2-1 - - TRBV4-2 TGTGCCAGCAGCCAACCGGGTTTAACCAATGAGCAGTTCTTC CASSQPGLTNEQFF
TRBJ2-1 TRBD2 - TRBV24-1 TGTGCCACCGGGACTAGCGGGGCCAATGAGCAGTTCTTC CATGTSGANEQFF
TRBJ2-2 - - TRBV11-2 TGTGCCAGCAGCTTAGAAGGGGGGGCGGCCGGGGAGCTGTTTTTT CASSLEGGAAGELFF
TRBJ2-3 - - TRBV9 TGTGCCAGCAGCGTAGAAATGGGTCCCCCTAGTCGAACAGATACGCAGTATTTT CASSVEMGPPSRTDTQYF
TRBJ2-7 TRBD1 few TRBV29-1 TGCAGCGTTGAAGACACCGGGACAGGGAACGAGCAGTACTTC CSVEDTGTGNEQYF